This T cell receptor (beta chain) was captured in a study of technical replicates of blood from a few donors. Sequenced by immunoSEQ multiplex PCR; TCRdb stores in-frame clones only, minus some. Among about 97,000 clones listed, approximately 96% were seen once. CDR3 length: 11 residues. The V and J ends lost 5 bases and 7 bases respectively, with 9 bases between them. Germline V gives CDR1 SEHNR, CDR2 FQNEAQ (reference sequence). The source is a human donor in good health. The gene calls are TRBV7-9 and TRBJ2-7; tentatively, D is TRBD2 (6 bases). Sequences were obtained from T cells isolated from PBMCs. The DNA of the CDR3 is TGTGCCAGCAGCCGGGGGTGGGAGCAGTACTTC. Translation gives CASSRGWEQYF.